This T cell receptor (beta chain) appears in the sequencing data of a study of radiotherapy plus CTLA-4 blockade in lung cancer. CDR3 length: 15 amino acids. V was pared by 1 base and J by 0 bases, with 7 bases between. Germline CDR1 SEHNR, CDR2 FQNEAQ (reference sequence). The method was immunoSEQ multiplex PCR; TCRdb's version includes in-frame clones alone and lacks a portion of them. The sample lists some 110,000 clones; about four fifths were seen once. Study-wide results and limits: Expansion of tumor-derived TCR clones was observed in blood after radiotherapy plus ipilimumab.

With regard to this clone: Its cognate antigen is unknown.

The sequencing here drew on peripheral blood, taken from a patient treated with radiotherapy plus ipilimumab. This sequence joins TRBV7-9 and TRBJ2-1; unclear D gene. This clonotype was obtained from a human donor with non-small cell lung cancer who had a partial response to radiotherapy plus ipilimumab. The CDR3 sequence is CASSLVPSSYNEQFF. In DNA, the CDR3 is TGTGCCAGCAGCTTAGTCCCTAGCTCCTACAATGAGCAGTTCTTC.